A single sample is the source of the 30 T cell receptor beta chains below, sequenced in a study of cytomegalovirus exposure and HLA in healthy donors. Sequencing was performed with immunoSEQ multiplex PCR; in TCRdb, only in-frame clones are kept and a portion is missing. Here the sample spans over 150,000 clones, roughly 91% being singletons. The sequenced material came from PBMCs. The origin of the receptors is a man between 18 and 29 years old in good health and CMV-seropositive.

This clone appeared a single time. One end of the junction fails to match germline, which may point to a read error. The gene calls are TRBV6-5 and TRBJ2-5, with 7 bases lining up with TRBD2. Germline CDR1 and CDR2: MNHEY and SVGAGI. This CDR3 spans 14 amino acids. CDR3: CASTMTSSQEIQYF. CDR3 coding DNA: TGTGCCAGCACCATGACTAGCAGCCAAGAGATCCAGTACTTC.

V and J are TRBV7-6 and TRBJ2-7, with TRBD1 identical over 8 bases. Per the germline V gene, CDR1 is SGHVS and CDR2 is FNYEAQ. V trimming: 5 bases; J trimming: 4 bases; junction bases outside the gene matches: 10. This CDR3 is built from 15 residues. The CDR3 DNA sequence: TGTGCCAGCAGCCCGACCGAGGACAGGGTGTACGAGCAGTACTTC. Translation gives CASSPTEDRVYEQYF.

The chain combines TRBV7-6 with TRBJ1-4; 8 nucleotides agree with TRBD1. Germline trimming cut 6 bases from V and 7 bases from J; bases unmatched to any gene: 4. In germline, CDR1 is SGHVS, CDR2 FNYEAQ. There are 13 residues in the CDR3. The CDR3 DNA reads as TGTGCCAGCAGTTCGACAGGGGCTGAAAAACTGTTTTTT. It translates to CASSSTGAEKLFF.

The rearrangement uses TRBV2 and TRBJ2-7; TRBD1 aligns across 11 bases. Germline V CDR1 and CDR2: SNHLY, FYNNEI. The CDR3 has 14 residues. With 8 bases clipped from V and 1 base from J, the junction kept 4 bases outside the gene matches. The CDR3 here is CASGTGGPSYEQYF. The CDR3 region has the DNA TGTGCCAGCGGGACAGGGGGGCCTTCCTACGAGCAGTACTTC. Based on the CDR3 plus reference TRBV2 and TRBJ2-7, the full variable domain is EPEVTQTPSHQVTQMGQEVILRCVPISNHLYFYWYRQILGQKVEFLVSFYNNEISEKSEIFDDQFSVERPDGSNFTLKIRSTKLEDSAMYFCASGTGGPSYEQYFGPGTRLTVT.

CDR3 amino acids: CASREGLWNTEAFF. The CDR3 bases are TGTGCCAGCAGGGAGGGGTTGTGGAACACTGAAGCTTTCTTT. The chain couples TRBV6-1 to TRBJ1-1; D may be TRBD1 (5 bases). This CDR3 is built from 14 residues. From germline, CDR1 is MNHNS and CDR2 SASEGT. V was shortened by 6 bases and J by 1 base, with 12 bases between the two germline ends.

The CDR3 spells CASSLTLAGISTDTQYF. Written as DNA, the CDR3 is TGTGCCAGCAGCTTAACGCTAGCGGGCATTAGCACAGATACGCAGTATTTT. The chain couples TRBV7-3 to TRBJ2-3; 8 nucleotides match TRBD2. CDR3 length: 17 residues. The junction had 5 bases not matched to a gene; V was cut back by 0 bases and J by 0 bases. In germline, CDR1 is SGHTA, CDR2 FQGTGA. Based on the CDR3 plus reference TRBV7-3 and TRBJ2-3, the full variable domain is GAGVSQTPSNKVTEKGKYVELRCDPISGHTALYWYRQSLGQGPEFLIYFQGTGAADDSGLPNDRFFAVRPEGSVSTLKIQRTERGDSAVYLCASSLTLAGISTDTQYFGPGTRLTVL.

J is TRBJ2-1 and V is TRBV6-6, with 12 bases lining up with TRBD2. CDR1 is MNHNY, CDR2 SVGAGI, per germline (reference sequence). V was pared by 2 bases and J by 10 bases, with 9 bases of the junction left unmatched. The CDR3 length is 16 residues. The CDR3 coding sequence is TGTGCCAGCAGTTACAATCTAGCGGGGGGGGTAAAGGAGCAGTTCTTC. This translates into CASSYNLAGGVKEQFF.

This clone was found once. The chain joins TRBV19 to TRBJ2-1; 8 nucleotides align to TRBD2. The CDR3 has 14 residues. V dropped 4 bases and J dropped 5; count of bases not matched to a gene: 4. The germline V gene has CDR1 LNHDA and CDR2 SQIVND (reference sequence). DNA of the CDR3: TGTGCCAGTAGTAGGGGACTAGTGAACAATGAGCAGTTCTTC. Translation: CASSRGLVNNEQFF.

This chain uses TRBV29-1 with TRBJ1-2; 7 nucleotides agree with TRBD1. From germline, CDR1 is SQVTM and CDR2 ANQGSEA. The trim removed 8 bases at V and 4 bases at J, leaving 7 bases unmatched. The CDR3 runs to 12 residues. CDR3 protein: CSSEQGFYGYTF. DNA of the CDR3: TGCAGCAGCGAACAGGGGTTCTATGGCTACACCTTC.

The chain joins TRBV11-2 to TRBJ1-5; D may be TRBD1 (5 bases). This CDR3 contains 14 residues. The germline gives CDR1 SGHAT, CDR2 FQNNGV. Trimming stripped 3 bases from V and 4 bases from J, with 10 bases between. CDR3 DNA sequence: TGTGCCAGCAGCTTTTCAGGGTGGAATCAGCCCCAGCATTTT. This encodes CASSFSGWNQPQHF.

V and J are TRBV4-1 and TRBJ1-2, with 7 bases lining up with TRBD1. V lost 0 bases to trimming and J lost 4 bases; unmatched junction nucleotides: 5. The germline CDR1 and CDR2 sequences are MGHRA and YSYEKL. The CDR3 is made up of 15 amino acids. CDR3 coding DNA: TGCGCCAGCAGCCAAGATAGAGGGGGCGCCTATGGCTACACCTTC. Translating it yields CASSQDRGGAYGYTF.

V usage is TRBV29-1 and J usage is TRBJ2-2; D is ambiguous. CDR1 SQVTM and CDR2 ANQGSEA come from the germline V gene. The length of the CDR3 is 13 residues. Trimming took off 6 bases at V and 4 bases at J, with 12 bases between the two ends. Written as DNA, the CDR3 is TGCAGCGTCCTCGCGTACGGCACCGGGGAGCTGTTTTTT. This gives the protein CSVLAYGTGELFF.

The chain combines TRBV21-1 with TRBJ1-5; the table's TRBD1 call for D was not verified on the DNA. TRBV21-1 is a known pseudogene. The CDR3 is 16 amino acids. The CDR3 spells CASSSRGGQVDQPQHF. The CDR3 DNA sequence: TGTGCCAGCAGCTCAAGGGGGGGACAGGTTGATCAGCCCCAGCATTTT.

The V and J genes are TRBV19 and TRBJ1-3, with 8 bases that match TRBD1. Germline CDR1 is LNHDA and CDR2 is SQIVND (reference sequence). The junction had 2 bases not matched to a gene; V was cut back by 5 bases and J by 2 bases. This CDR3 is built from 14 residues. The CDR3 DNA reads TGTGCCAGTAGTCGGACAGGGCCTGGAAACACCATATATTTT. Translation: CASSRTGPGNTIYF. Full variable domain (remainder filled in from reference TRBV19 and TRBJ1-3): DGGITQSPKYLFRKEGQNVTLSCEQNLNHDAMYWYRQDPGQGLRLIYYSQIVNDFQKGDIAEGYSVSREKKESFPLTVTSAQKNPTAFYLCASSRTGPGNTIYFGEGSWLTVV.

The V and J genes are TRBV30 and TRBJ2-7, with 8 positions matching TRBD2. The CDR3 is 16 residues long. CDR1 is GTSNPN and CDR2 is SVGIG in the germline V gene (reference sequence). V shed 1 base, J shed 6 bases, and the junction held 14 bases outside the gene matches. CDR3 region: CAWSALGLASLGEQYF. For the CDR3, the DNA is TGTGCCTGGAGTGCCCTAGGACTAGCCAGTCTTGGCGAGCAGTACTTC.

V usage is TRBV28 and J usage is TRBJ2-5; D perhaps matches TRBD1 (5 bases). Germline V lookup: CDR1 MDHEN, CDR2 SYDVKM. This CDR3 has 14 amino acids. Trimming cost V 4 bases and J 2 bases, with 11 bases left between them. CDR3 amino acids: CASSSQQVQETQYF. The CDR3, as DNA: TGTGCCAGCAGTTCCCAACAGGTACAAGAGACCCAGTACTTC.

The chain links TRBV6-6 to TRBJ2-5, with 10 bases fitting TRBD1. The CDR3 has 14 residues. The germline gives CDR1 MNHNY, CDR2 SVGAGI (reference sequence). Trimming at V came to 6 bases and at J to 5 bases, leaving 6 bases not matched to a gene. CDR3 in DNA: TGTGCCAGCAGCACCGGGACAGGGGTTGAGACCCAGTACTTC. This encodes CASSTGTGVETQYF.

The CDR3 DNA reads as TGCGCCAGCAGCAGACGGGGACAGGGCGACTATGGCTACACCTTC. As protein: CASSRRGQGDYGYTF. The chain couples TRBV5-1 to TRBJ1-2; 9 bases line up with TRBD1. In germline, CDR1 is SGHRS, CDR2 YFSETQ. J gave up 3 bases and V 4 bases, and 7 bases lay outside the gene matches. This CDR3 has 15 amino acids.

The chain uses TRBV7-3 and TRBJ2-2, with D perhaps matching TRBD1 (6 bases). The CDR3 is made up of 12 amino acids. Germline values: CDR1 SGHTA, CDR2 FQGTGA. V was shortened by 5 bases and J by 6 bases, with 7 bases between the two germline ends. CDR3 nucleotide sequence: TGTGCCAGCAGCAGGGGGTCCGGGGAGCTGTTTTTT. Amino acids: CASSRGSGELFF. Full variable domain (missing parts from reference TRBV7-3 and TRBJ2-2): GAGVSQTPSNKVTEKGKYVELRCDPISGHTALYWYRQSLGQGPEFLIYFQGTGAADDSGLPNDRFFAVRPEGSVSTLKIQRTERGDSAVYLCASSRGSGELFFGEGSRLTVL.

The V call is TRBV7-2, the J call TRBJ2-7; TRBD2 might be the D (5 bases). This CDR3 has 15 residues. Trimming cost V 0 bases and J 0 bases, with 9 bases left between them. CDR1 is SGHTA and CDR2 is FQGNSA in the germline V gene. CDR3 bases: TGTGCCAGCAGCTTAGCGGGAGAAGGCTCCTACGAGCAGTACTTC. It codes for CASSLAGEGSYEQYF.

This chain uses TRBV6-1 with TRBJ2-2; a possible D gene is TRBD1 (5 bases). Trimming took off 3 bases at V and 0 bases at J, with 11 bases between the two ends. CDR1 and CDR2 from the germline V gene are MNHNS and SASEGT. The CDR3 has 16 amino acids. Here the CDR3 DNA reads TGTGCCAGCAGTGAGGTCGACAGATCGAACACCGGGGAGCTGTTTTTT. Translating gives CASSEVDRSNTGELFF.

The CDR3 DNA is TGTGCCAGCAGTGAAAATACACCTTATGGCTACACCTTC. It is translated as CASSENTPYGYTF. The chain carries TRBV6-1 and TRBJ1-2, with no clear D. Germline V gene lookup returns CDR1 MNHNS and CDR2 SASEGT. The CDR3 covers 13 residues. V was pared by 2 bases and J by 5 bases, with 9 bases between.

Points on this clone: This CDR3 is also generated by other DNA sequences in the sample. The V and J genes are TRBV5-1 and TRBJ2-1; 11 bases agree with TRBD2. V shed 4 bases, J shed 5 bases, and the junction held 2 bases outside the gene matches. In germline, CDR1 is SGHRS, CDR2 YFSETQ. This CDR3 is 14 amino acids long. CDR3 DNA sequence: TGCGCCAGCAGCCTGGGACTAGCGGACAATGAGCAGTTCTTC. Protein sequence: CASSLGLADNEQFF. The full variable domain, with the rest looked up from reference TRBV5-1 and TRBJ2-1, is KAGVTQTPRYLIKTRGQQVTLSCSPISGHRSVSWYQQTPGQGLQFLFEYFSETQRNKGNFPGRFSGRQFSNSRSEMNVSTLELGDSALYLCASSLGLADNEQFFGPGTRLTVL.

The chain couples TRBV5-1 to TRBJ1-4; D is uncertain. The CDR3 has 13 amino acids. The germline V gene has CDR1 SGHRS and CDR2 YFSETQ. V lost 6 bases, J lost 4 bases, and 10 bases lay in between. Here the CDR3 reads CASKRVGNEKLFF. The CDR3 bases are TGCGCCAGCAAGAGAGTCGGTAATGAAAAACTGTTTTTT.

The genes are TRBV30 and TRBJ2-2; TRBD2 aligns across 11 bases. Germline V lookup: CDR1 GTSNPN, CDR2 SVGIG (reference sequence). The trim removed 4 bases at V and 5 bases at J, leaving 3 bases unmatched. The CDR3 has 14 residues. This chain's CDR3 is CAWTRLAGTGELFF. CDR3 nucleotide sequence: TGTGCCTGGACGAGACTAGCGGGAACCGGGGAGCTGTTTTTT.

This clone was seen only once. V usage is TRBV15 and J usage is TRBJ1-2; no reliable D call. Germline V gives CDR1 LNHNV, CDR2 YYDKDF (reference sequence). Trimming cost V 3 bases and J 6 bases, with 14 bases left between them. The CDR3 totals 14 residues. The CDR3 reads CATSSGRAGNGYTF. The DNA for the CDR3 is TGTGCCACCAGCAGCGGAAGGGCGGGGAATGGCTACACCTTC.

This rearrangement joins TRBV6-6 to TRBJ2-7; maybe TRBD1 (5 bases). The germline V gene encodes CDR1 MNHNY and CDR2 SVGAGI (reference sequence). This CDR3 has 15 amino acids. V was clipped by 6 bases and J by 5 bases, with 20 bases between them. CDR3 coding DNA: TGTGCCAGCAGCTACAGGAGTGAGGTAATAGACGAGCAGTACTTC. As protein: CASSYRSEVIDEQYF.

The chain combines TRBV18 with TRBJ1-3; D not certain. Trimming shortened V by 0 bases and J by 0 bases, and 9 bases separated the two germline ends. The CDR3 consists of 16 residues. Germline CDR1 reads KGHSH; CDR2 reads LQKENI. The CDR3, as DNA: TGTGCCAGCTCACCACCGGAGGGAAGCTCTGGAAACACCATATATTTT. Its protein is CASSPPEGSSGNTIYF.

This sequence joins TRBV2 and TRBJ2-4; 13 bases line up with TRBD2. The trim removed 5 bases at V and 5 bases at J, leaving 6 bases unmatched. Germline CDR1 is SNHLY and CDR2 is FYNNEI. The CDR3 spans 16 residues. The CDR3 loop reads CASSFGLAGVQNIQYF. For the CDR3, the DNA is TGTGCCAGCAGTTTCGGACTAGCGGGAGTCCAAAACATTCAGTACTTC.

In this sample, this clone turned up once. J is TRBJ2-2 and V is TRBV7-3; 8 nucleotides match TRBD2. V lost 3 bases to trimming and J lost 0 bases; unmatched junction nucleotides: 3. Germline CDR1 is SGHTA and CDR2 is FQGTGA. The CDR3 has 16 residues. The CDR3 spells CASSFRGGSNTGELFF. As DNA, the CDR3 is TGTGCCAGCAGCTTCCGGGGGGGCTCGAACACCGGGGAGCTGTTTTTT.